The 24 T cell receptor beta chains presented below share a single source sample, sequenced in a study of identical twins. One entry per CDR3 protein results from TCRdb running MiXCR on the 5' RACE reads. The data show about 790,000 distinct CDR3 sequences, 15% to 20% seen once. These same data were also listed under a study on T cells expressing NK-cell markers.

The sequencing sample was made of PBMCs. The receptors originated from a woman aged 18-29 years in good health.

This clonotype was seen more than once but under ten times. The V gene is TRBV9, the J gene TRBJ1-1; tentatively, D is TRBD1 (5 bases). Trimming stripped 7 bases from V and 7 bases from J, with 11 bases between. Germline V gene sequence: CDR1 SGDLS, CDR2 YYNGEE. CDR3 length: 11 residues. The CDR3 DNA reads TGTGCCAGCGGGGGGACGCATGAAGCTTTCTTT. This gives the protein CASGGTHEAFF.

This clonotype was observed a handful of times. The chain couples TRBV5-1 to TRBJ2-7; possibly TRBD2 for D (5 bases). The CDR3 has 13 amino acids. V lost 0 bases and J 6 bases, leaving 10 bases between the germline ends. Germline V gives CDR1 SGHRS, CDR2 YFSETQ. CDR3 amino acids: CASSLEAGSEQYF. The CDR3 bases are TGCGCCAGCAGCTTGGAGGCGGGCAGCGAGCAGTACTTC.

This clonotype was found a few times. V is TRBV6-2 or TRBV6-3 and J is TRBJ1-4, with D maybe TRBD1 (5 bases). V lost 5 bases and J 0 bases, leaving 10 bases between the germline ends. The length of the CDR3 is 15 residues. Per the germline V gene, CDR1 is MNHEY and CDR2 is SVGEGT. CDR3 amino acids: CASSDRQSTNEKLFF. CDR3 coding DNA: TGTGCCAGCAGTGATCGACAGTCAACTAATGAAAAACTGTTTTTT.

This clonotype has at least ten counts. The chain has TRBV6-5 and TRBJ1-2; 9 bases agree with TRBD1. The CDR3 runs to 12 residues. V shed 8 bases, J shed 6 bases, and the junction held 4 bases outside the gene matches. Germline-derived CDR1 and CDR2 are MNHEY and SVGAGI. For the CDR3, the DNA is TGTGCCAGCTCGGACAGGGGACATGGCTACACCTTC. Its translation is CASSDRGHGYTF.

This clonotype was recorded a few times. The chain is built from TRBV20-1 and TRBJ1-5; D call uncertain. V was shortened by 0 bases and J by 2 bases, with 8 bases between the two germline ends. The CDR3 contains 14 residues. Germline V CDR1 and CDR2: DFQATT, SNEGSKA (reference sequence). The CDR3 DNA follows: TGCAGTGCTAGAGATCGAAGAGGCAATCAGCCCCAGCATTTT. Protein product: CSARDRRGNQPQHF.

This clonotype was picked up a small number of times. The CDR3 protein is CASRRRGESYNEQFF. The CDR3 DNA follows: TGTGCCAGCAGGCGGAGGGGGGAGAGCTACAATGAGCAGTTCTTC. The chain has TRBV5-6 and TRBJ2-1, with D perhaps being TRBD1 or TRBD2 (6 bases each). V was pared by 5 bases and J by 3 bases, with 15 bases between. Germline V lookup: CDR1 SGHDT, CDR2 YYEEEE. The CDR3 has 15 amino acids.

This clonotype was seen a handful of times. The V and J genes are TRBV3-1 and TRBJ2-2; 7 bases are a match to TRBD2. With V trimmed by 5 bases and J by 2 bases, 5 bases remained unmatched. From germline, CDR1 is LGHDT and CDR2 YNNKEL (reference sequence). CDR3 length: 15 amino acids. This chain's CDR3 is CASSSGGSNTGELFF. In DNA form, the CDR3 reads TGTGCCAGCAGCTCGGGGGGAAGTAACACCGGGGAGCTGTTTTTT.

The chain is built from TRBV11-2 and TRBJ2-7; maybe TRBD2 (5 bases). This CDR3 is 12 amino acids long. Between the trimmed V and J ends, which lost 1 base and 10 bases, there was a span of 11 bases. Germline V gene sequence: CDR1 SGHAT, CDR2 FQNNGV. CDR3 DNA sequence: TGTGCCAGCAGCTTAGGCGAAGGGAGACAGTACTTC. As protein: CASSLGEGRQYF.

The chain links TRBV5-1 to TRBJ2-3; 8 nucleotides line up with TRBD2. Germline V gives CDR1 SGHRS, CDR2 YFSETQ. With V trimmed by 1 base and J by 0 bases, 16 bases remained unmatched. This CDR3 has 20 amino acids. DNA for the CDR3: TGCGCCAGCAGCTTGATTTCCCTAGCGGGCACCTCCCCTAGCACAGATACGCAGTATTTT. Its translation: CASSLISLAGTSPSTDTQYF.

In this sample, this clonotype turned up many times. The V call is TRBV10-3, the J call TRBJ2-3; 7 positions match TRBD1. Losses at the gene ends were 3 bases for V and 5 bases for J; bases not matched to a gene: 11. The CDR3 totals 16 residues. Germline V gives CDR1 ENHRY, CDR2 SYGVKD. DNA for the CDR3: TGTGCCATCAGTGACTTCGGGACAGCCAGAAGAGATACGCAGTATTTT. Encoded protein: CAISDFGTARRDTQYF.

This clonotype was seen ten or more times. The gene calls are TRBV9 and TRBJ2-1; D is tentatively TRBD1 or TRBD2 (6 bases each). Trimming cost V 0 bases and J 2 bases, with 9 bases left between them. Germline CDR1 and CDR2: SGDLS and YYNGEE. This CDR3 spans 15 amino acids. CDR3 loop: CASSVGGGTYNEQFF. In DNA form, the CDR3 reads TGTGCCAGCAGCGTAGGAGGGGGGACCTACAATGAGCAGTTCTTC.

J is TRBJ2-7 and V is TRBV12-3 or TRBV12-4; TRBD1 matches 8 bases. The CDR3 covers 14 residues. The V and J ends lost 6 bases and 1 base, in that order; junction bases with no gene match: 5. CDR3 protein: CASSRRGLSYEQYF. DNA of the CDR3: TGTGCCAGCAGCCGCAGGGGGCTTTCCTACGAGCAGTACTTC.

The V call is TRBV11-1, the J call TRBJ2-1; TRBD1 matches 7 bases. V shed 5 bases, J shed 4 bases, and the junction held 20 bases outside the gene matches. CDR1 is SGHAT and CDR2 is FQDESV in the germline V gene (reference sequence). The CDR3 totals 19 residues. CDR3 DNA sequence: TGTGCCAGCAGCGAAAAACGGGACAGACGTAAGGTCGTATACAATGAGCAGTTCTTC. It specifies CASSEKRDRRKVVYNEQFF.

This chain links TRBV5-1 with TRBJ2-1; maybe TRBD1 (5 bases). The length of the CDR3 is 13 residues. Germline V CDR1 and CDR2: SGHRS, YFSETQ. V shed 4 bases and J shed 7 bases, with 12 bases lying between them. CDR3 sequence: CASSADSRNEQFF. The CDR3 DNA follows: TGCGCCAGCAGCGCAGACAGTCGGAATGAGCAGTTCTTC.

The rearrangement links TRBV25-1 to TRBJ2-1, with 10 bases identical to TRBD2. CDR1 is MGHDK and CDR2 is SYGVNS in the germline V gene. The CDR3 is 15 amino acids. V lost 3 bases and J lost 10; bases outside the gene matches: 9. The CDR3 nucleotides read TGTGCCAGCAGTGACCCAGCGGGAGGGGGCAGGGAGCAGTTCTTC. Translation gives CASSDPAGGGREQFF.

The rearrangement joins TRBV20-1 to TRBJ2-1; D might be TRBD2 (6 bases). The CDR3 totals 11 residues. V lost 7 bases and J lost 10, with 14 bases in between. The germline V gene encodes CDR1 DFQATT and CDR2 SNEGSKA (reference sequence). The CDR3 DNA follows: TGCAGTGTCCCGGGAGAGGGGGAGCAGTTCTTC. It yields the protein CSVPGEGEQFF.

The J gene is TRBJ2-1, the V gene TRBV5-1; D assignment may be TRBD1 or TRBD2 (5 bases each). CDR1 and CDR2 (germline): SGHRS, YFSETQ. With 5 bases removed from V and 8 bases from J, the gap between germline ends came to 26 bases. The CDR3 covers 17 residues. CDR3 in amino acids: CASRKGHTPGMGHEQFF. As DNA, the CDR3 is TGCGCCAGCAGAAAAGGACACACACCGGGGATGGGTCATGAGCAGTTCTTC. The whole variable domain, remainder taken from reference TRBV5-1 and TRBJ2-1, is KAGVTQTPRYLIKTRGQQVTLSCSPISGHRSVSWYQQTPGQGLQFLFEYFSETQRNKGNFPGRFSGRQFSNSRSEMNVSTLELGDSALYLCASRKGHTPGMGHEQFFGPGTRLTVL.

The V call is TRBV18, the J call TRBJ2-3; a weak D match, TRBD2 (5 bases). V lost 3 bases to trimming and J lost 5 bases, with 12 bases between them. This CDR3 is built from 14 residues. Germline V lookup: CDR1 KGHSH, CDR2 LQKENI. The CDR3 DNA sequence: TGTGCCAGCTCACCTGAGCGGTCCGGAGATACGCAGTATTTT. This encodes CASSPERSGDTQYF.

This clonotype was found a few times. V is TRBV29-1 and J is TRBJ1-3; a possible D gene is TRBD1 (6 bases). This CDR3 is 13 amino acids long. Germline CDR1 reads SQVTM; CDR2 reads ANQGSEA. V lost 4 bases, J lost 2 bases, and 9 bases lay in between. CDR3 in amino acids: CSVGAGAGNTIYF. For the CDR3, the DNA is TGCAGCGTTGGGGCAGGGGCTGGAAACACCATATATTTT.

The CDR3 region has the DNA TGCGCCAGCAGCATCCCTCCCGGGACTAGCGGGGGAAGAGAAGAGACCCAGTACTTC. Translated, it gives CASSIPPGTSGGREETQYF. V usage is TRBV5-1 and J usage is TRBJ2-5; TRBD2 aligns across 14 bases. Germline CDR1 is SGHRS and CDR2 is YFSETQ. This CDR3 is 19 amino acids long. V dropped 4 bases and J dropped 3; count of bases not matched to a gene: 14.

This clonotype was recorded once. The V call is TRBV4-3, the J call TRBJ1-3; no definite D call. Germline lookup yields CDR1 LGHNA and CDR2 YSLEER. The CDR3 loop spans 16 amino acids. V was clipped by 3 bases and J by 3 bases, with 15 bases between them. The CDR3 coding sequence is TGCGCCAGCAGCCATGGGTCCGATAACTATGGAAACACCATATATTTT. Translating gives CASSHGSDNYGNTIYF.

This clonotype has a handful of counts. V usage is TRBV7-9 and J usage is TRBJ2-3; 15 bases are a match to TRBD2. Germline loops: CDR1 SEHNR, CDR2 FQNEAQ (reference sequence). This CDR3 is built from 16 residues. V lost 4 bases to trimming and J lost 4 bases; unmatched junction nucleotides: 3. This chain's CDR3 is CASSWTSGGAADTQYF. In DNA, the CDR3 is TGTGCCAGCAGCTGGACTAGCGGGGGGGCAGCAGATACGCAGTATTTT.

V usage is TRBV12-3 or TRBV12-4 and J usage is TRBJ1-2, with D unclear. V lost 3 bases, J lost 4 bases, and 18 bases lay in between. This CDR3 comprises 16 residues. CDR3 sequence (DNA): TGTGCCAGCAGTTTTGGGCCTGGGATGGGCGTCTATGGCTACACCTTC. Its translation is CASSFGPGMGVYGYTF.

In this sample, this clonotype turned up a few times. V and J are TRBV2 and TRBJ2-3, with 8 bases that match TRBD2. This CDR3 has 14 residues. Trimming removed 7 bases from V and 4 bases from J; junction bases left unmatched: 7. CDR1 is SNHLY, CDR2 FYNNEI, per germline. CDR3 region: CASNLAGTADTQYF. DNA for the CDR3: TGTGCCAGCAACTTAGCGGGAACGGCAGATACGCAGTATTTT. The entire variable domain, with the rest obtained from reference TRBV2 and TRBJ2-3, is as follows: EPEVTQTPSHQVTQMGQEVILRCVPISNHLYFYWYRQILGQKVEFLVSFYNNEISEKSEIFDDQFSVERPDGSNFTLKIRSTKLEDSAMYFCASNLAGTADTQYFGPGTRLTVL.